These T cell receptor beta chains were read from a single sample in a study of T cell changes during pregnancy in multiple sclerosis. The repertoire was sequenced with immunoSEQ multiplex PCR; TCRdb's copy has only in-frame clones and lacks some. The sample has roughly 120,000 clones; roughly 92% are singletons. The sequencing here drew on peripheral blood, taken before pregnancy. The source of these receptors is a female donor with multiple sclerosis, enrolled in a pregnancy study. The CDR3 runs from the conserved cysteine through the conserved F or W. Each record gives: V gene, J gene, CDR3 length, D gene, CDR3 DNA, CDR3 protein. The D gene is left open where the match is weak.

v_gene: TRBV7-3
j_gene: TRBJ2-3
len: 15
d_gene: TRBD2
CDR3nt: TGTGCCAGCAGCTCCTCCGGGAGGGACACAGATACGCAGTATTTT
CDR3aa: CASSSSGRDTDTQYF

v_gene: TRBV9
j_gene: TRBJ2-2
len: 15
d_gene: NA
CDR3nt: TGTGCCAGCAGCCCCCGGACAACGAACACCGGGGAGCTGTTTTTT
CDR3aa: CASSPRTTNTGELFF

v_gene: TRBV27
j_gene: TRBJ1-1
len: 14
d_gene: NA
CDR3nt: TGTGCCAGCAGCGTAGGCGGGGGTGACACTGAAGCTTTCTTT
CDR3aa: CASSVGGGDTEAFF

v_gene: TRBV12-5
j_gene: TRBJ2-5
len: 13
d_gene: TRBD2
CDR3nt: TGTGCTAGTGGTTTCAGCGGGGAAGAGACCCAGTACTTC
CDR3aa: CASGFSGEETQYF

v_gene: TRBV27
j_gene: TRBJ2-3
len: 13
d_gene: NA
CDR3nt: TGTGCCAGCAGGGTACTGCAGGGGGATACGCAGTATTTT
CDR3aa: CASRVLQGDTQYF

v_gene: TRBV7-9
j_gene: TRBJ2-3
len: 13
d_gene: NA
CDR3nt: TGTGCCAGCAGCTTATGGGGAGAAGATACGCAGTATTTT
CDR3aa: CASSLWGEDTQYF

v_gene: TRBV5-1
j_gene: TRBJ2-1
len: 14
d_gene: NA
CDR3nt: TGCGCCAGCAGCTTGCAAGCGGAGAGTGATGAGCAGTTCTTC
CDR3aa: CASSLQAESDEQFF

v_gene: TRBV4-2
j_gene: TRBJ1-1
len: 16
d_gene: NA
CDR3nt: TGTGCCAGCAGTCCCTCCGAGGCCGAGATGAACACTGAAGCTTTCTTT
CDR3aa: CASSPSEAEMNTEAFF

v_gene: TRBV6-4
j_gene: TRBJ2-3
len: 13
d_gene: NA
CDR3nt: TGTGCCAGCAGTGTAGGACAGCGGGATACGCAGTATTTT
CDR3aa: CASSVGQRDTQYF

v_gene: TRBV5-4
j_gene: TRBJ2-7
len: 14
d_gene: TRBD1
CDR3nt: TGTGCCAGCAGCCCCCGACAGGGGGCTTACGAGCAGTACTTC
CDR3aa: CASSPRQGAYEQYF

v_gene: TRBV4-1
j_gene: TRBJ2-5
len: 16
d_gene: TRBD2
CDR3nt: TGCGCCAGCAGCCAAGTCAGCGGGAGCCTCCAAGAGACCCAGTACTTC
CDR3aa: CASSQVSGSLQETQYF

v_gene: TRBV7-3
j_gene: TRBJ2-1
len: 14
d_gene: TRBD1
CDR3nt: TGTGCCAGCAGCTTCGCCGGGACAGACAATGAGCAGTTCTTC
CDR3aa: CASSFAGTDNEQFF

v_gene: TRBV18
j_gene: TRBJ1-1
len: 15
d_gene: TRBD1
CDR3nt: TGTGCCAGCTCACCCTCCGGTGGGCAGGGGGCTGAAGCTTTCTTT
CDR3aa: CASSPSGGQGAEAFF

v_gene: TRBV6-5
j_gene: TRBJ2-7
len: 15
d_gene: TRBD1
CDR3nt: TGTGCCAGCACCCCTAGCGGGACAGGGGGCTTTGAGCAGTACTTC
CDR3aa: CASTPSGTGGFEQYF

v_gene: TRBV9
j_gene: TRBJ2-1
len: 17
d_gene: TRBD1
CDR3nt: TGTGCCAGCAGCGTAGCAGGACAGGGGAATGGTCAAAATGAGCAGTTCTTC
CDR3aa: CASSVAGQGNGQNEQFF

v_gene: TRBV5-1
j_gene: TRBJ2-3
len: 17
d_gene: TRBD2
CDR3nt: TGCGCCAGCAGCTTGACTGGGACTAGCGGGAGCGCAGATACGCAGTATTTT
CDR3aa: CASSLTGTSGSADTQYF

v_gene: TRBV5-1
j_gene: TRBJ2-3
len: 18
d_gene: TRBD2
CDR3nt: TGCGCCAGCAGCTTGGAGGCTAGCGGGGGGCGGGTCACAGATACGCAGTATTTT
CDR3aa: CASSLEASGGRVTDTQYF

v_gene: TRBV5-1
j_gene: TRBJ2-2
len: 15
d_gene: NA
CDR3nt: TGCGTCAGCAGCTTGGTCGCGGGGAACACCGGGGAGCTGTTTTTT
CDR3aa: CVSSLVAGNTGELFF

v_gene: TRBV18
j_gene: TRBJ1-1
len: 15
d_gene: NA
CDR3nt: TGTGCCAGCTCTAATATCCGGGACAAACACACTGAAGCTTTCTTT
CDR3aa: CASSNIRDKHTEAFF

v_gene: TRBV5-1
j_gene: TRBJ2-5
len: 15
d_gene: TRBD1
CDR3nt: TGCGCCAGCAGCTTCGCTGAGGGACAGCAAGAGACCCAGTACTTC
CDR3aa: CASSFAEGQQETQYF